This is a list of T cell receptor beta chains from one sample in a study of T cells in Graves' hyperthyroidism and ophthalmopathy. TCRdb reprocessed the multiplex PCR reads with MiXCR, giving one entry per CDR3 protein. The repertoire holds 500,000 to 800,000 distinct CDR3 sequences, with 45% as singletons. The sample consisted of peripheral blood or thyroid tissue (not recorded which). The receptors originated from an adult man with Graves' disease, either hyperthyroidism or ophthalmopathy (not recorded which). Both conserved end residues are part of each CDR3. The order of the fields is clone size, D gene, V gene, J gene, CDR3 protein, CDR3 DNA. The D gene is left open where the match is weak. Clone size is stated in some rows and not others, as once, few, many or a class when expanded.

clone size: few
D gene: .
V gene: TRBV25-1
J gene: TRBJ1-5
CDR3 protein: CASSLRPSGGSNQPQHF
CDR3 DNA: TGTGCCAGCAGCTTGCGTCCATCGGGGGGGAGCAATCAGCCCCAGCATTTT

clone size: many
D gene: TRBD1
V gene: TRBV29-1
J gene: TRBJ1-4
CDR3 protein: CSVESQGGEKLFF
CDR3 DNA: TGCAGCGTTGAGTCTCAGGGGGGCGAAAAACTGTTTTTT

clone size: .
D gene: .
V gene: TRBV15
J gene: TRBJ1-1
CDR3 protein: CATSRDRENTEAFF
CDR3 DNA: TGTGCCACCAGCAGAGACAGAGAGAACACTGAAGCTTTCTTT

clone size: .
D gene: TRBD1
V gene: TRBV2
J gene: TRBJ2-7
CDR3 protein: CASTPTGRPTYEQYF
CDR3 DNA: TGTGCCAGCACCCCGACAGGGAGACCCACCTACGAGCAGTACTTC

clone size: once
D gene: .
V gene: TRBV4-3
J gene: TRBJ1-3
CDR3 protein: CASSQVFLRGGWYTIYF
CDR3 DNA: TGCGCCAGCAGCCAAGTTTTCCTCAGGGGAGGATGGTACACCATATATTTT

clone size: many
D gene: .
V gene: TRBV7-9
J gene: TRBJ1-4
CDR3 protein: CASSAGVDEKLFF
CDR3 DNA: TGTGCCAGCAGCGCAGGGGTTGACGAAAAACTGTTTTTT

clone size: few
D gene: TRBD1
V gene: TRBV11-3
J gene: TRBJ2-7
CDR3 protein: CASSQGGTGGSEQYF
CDR3 DNA: TGTGCCAGCAGCCAAGGGGGGACAGGGGGAAGCGAGCAGTACTTC

clone size: .
D gene: .
V gene: TRBV2
J gene: TRBJ1-1
CDR3 protein: CASSQDTYTEAFF
CDR3 DNA: TGTGCCAGCAGCCAAGATACCTACACTGAAGCTTTCTTT

clone size: .
D gene: TRBD1
V gene: TRBV7-2
J gene: TRBJ1-1
CDR3 protein: CASSMDRGPNTEAFF
CDR3 DNA: TGTGCCAGCAGCATGGACAGGGGGCCGAACACTGAAGCTTTCTTT

clone size: .
D gene: .
V gene: TRBV24-1
J gene: TRBJ1-1
CDR3 protein: CATSDSTWRTSAEAFF
CDR3 DNA: TGTGCCACCAGTGATTCGACGTGGAGAACATCAGCTGAAGCTTTCTTT

clone size: few
D gene: .
V gene: TRBV12-3/TRBV12-4
J gene: TRBJ2-7
CDR3 protein: CASSASTESHEQYF
CDR3 DNA: TGTGCCAGCAGTGCCTCGACAGAATCCCACGAGCAGTACTTC

clone size: .
D gene: .
V gene: TRBV10-3
J gene: TRBJ2-7
CDR3 protein: CAISESARDDSYEQYF
CDR3 DNA: TGTGCCATCAGTGAGTCGGCCAGGGACGACTCCTACGAGCAGTACTTC

clone size: many
D gene: .
V gene: TRBV7-9
J gene: TRBJ2-7
CDR3 protein: CASSKGKGPNEQYF
CDR3 DNA: TGTGCCAGCAGCAAAGGAAAGGGGCCTAACGAGCAGTACTTC

clone size: many
D gene: .
V gene: TRBV29-1
J gene: TRBJ2-6
CDR3 protein: CSVQVSGANVLTF
CDR3 DNA: TGCAGCGTACAGGTCTCTGGGGCCAACGTCCTGACTTTC

clone size: many
D gene: TRBD1
V gene: TRBV2
J gene: TRBJ1-1
CDR3 protein: CASRWDDRAGDTEAFF
CDR3 DNA: TGTGCCAGCCGTTGGGATGACAGGGCCGGGGACACTGAAGCTTTCTTT

clone size: once
D gene: TRBD1
V gene: TRBV7-9
J gene: TRBJ2-5
CDR3 protein: CASSSTGEGPYQETQYF
CDR3 DNA: TGTGCCAGCAGCAGTACAGGGGAAGGGCCGTACCAAGAGACCCAGTACTTC

clone size: few
D gene: TRBD1
V gene: TRBV9
J gene: TRBJ1-1
CDR3 protein: CASSTRDSMNTEAFF
CDR3 DNA: TGTGCCAGCAGCACCCGGGACAGTATGAACACTGAAGCTTTCTTT

clone size: many
D gene: .
V gene: TRBV7-6
J gene: TRBJ2-7
CDR3 protein: CASSLRDHYEQYF
CDR3 DNA: TGTGCCAGCAGTCTCCGGGACCACTACGAGCAGTACTTC

clone size: .
D gene: TRBD1
V gene: TRBV29-1
J gene: TRBJ2-7
CDR3 protein: CSVRTGVGEQYF
CDR3 DNA: TGCAGCGTCCGGACAGGGGTAGGCGAGCAGTACTTC

clone size: .
D gene: TRBD1
V gene: TRBV12-3/TRBV12-4
J gene: TRBJ1-1
CDR3 protein: CASSAHRGLLNTEAFF
CDR3 DNA: TGTGCCAGCAGTGCTCACAGGGGGCTGCTGAACACTGAAGCTTTCTTT

clone size: few
D gene: TRBD1
V gene: TRBV19
J gene: TRBJ1-5
CDR3 protein: CASSPLSIGQGGQPQHF
CDR3 DNA: TGTGCCAGTAGTCCCCTCTCAATTGGACAGGGCGGTCAGCCCCAGCATTTT

clone size: few
D gene: TRBD2
V gene: TRBV20-1
J gene: TRBJ2-7
CDR3 protein: CSLAGEGYEQYF
CDR3 DNA: TGCAGTTTAGCGGGGGAGGGCTACGAGCAGTACTTC

clone size: .
D gene: .
V gene: TRBV29-1
J gene: TRBJ1-6
CDR3 protein: CSVEDKTGGNSPLHF
CDR3 DNA: TGCAGCGTTGAAGATAAGACAGGCGGAAATTCACCCCTCCACTTT

clone size: many
D gene: .
V gene: TRBV7-9
J gene: TRBJ2-2
CDR3 protein: CASSQGVRGELFF
CDR3 DNA: TGTGCCAGCAGCCAAGGTGTCCGCGGGGAGCTGTTTTTT

clone size: few
D gene: .
V gene: TRBV5-4
J gene: TRBJ1-4
CDR3 protein: CASRAREATNEKLFF
CDR3 DNA: TGTGCCAGCAGGGCGCGGGAAGCAACTAATGAAAAACTGTTTTTT

clone size: .
D gene: TRBD1
V gene: TRBV7-9
J gene: TRBJ1-1
CDR3 protein: CASSYETGGTEAFF
CDR3 DNA: TGTGCCAGCAGCTATGAGACAGGGGGAACTGAAGCTTTCTTT

clone size: .
D gene: TRBD1
V gene: TRBV25-1
J gene: TRBJ1-2
CDR3 protein: CASSEFEGARGYTF
CDR3 DNA: TGTGCCAGCAGTGAATTTGAGGGGGCAAGAGGCTACACCTTC

clone size: many
D gene: .
V gene: TRBV7-2
J gene: TRBJ1-6
CDR3 protein: CASSFYPLPLHF
CDR3 DNA: TGTGCCAGCAGCTTCTATCCGCTTCCCCTCCACTTT

clone size: many
D gene: .
V gene: TRBV2
J gene: TRBJ2-7
CDR3 protein: CASSGGVGDEQYF
CDR3 DNA: TGTGCCAGCAGTGGGGGGGTCGGCGACGAGCAGTACTTC

clone size: .
D gene: TRBD1
V gene: TRBV20-1
J gene: TRBJ1-5
CDR3 protein: CSASRAGGEGNQPQHF
CDR3 DNA: TGCAGTGCTAGCCGGGCAGGGGGAGAAGGCAATCAGCCCCAGCATTTT

clone size: .
D gene: .
V gene: TRBV29-1
J gene: TRBJ1-1
CDR3 protein: CSAIQGPTEAFF
CDR3 DNA: TGCAGCGCTATTCAGGGACCCACTGAAGCTTTCTTT

clone size: few
D gene: .
V gene: TRBV12-3/TRBV12-4
J gene: TRBJ1-1
CDR3 protein: CASSLRAIMNTEAFF
CDR3 DNA: TGTGCCAGCAGCCTCAGGGCAATTATGAACACTGAAGCTTTCTTT

clone size: .
D gene: TRBD1
V gene: TRBV19
J gene: TRBJ1-1
CDR3 protein: CASSIGRNRGSEAFF
CDR3 DNA: TGTGCCAGTAGTATAGGGCGCAACAGGGGCTCTGAAGCTTTCTTT

clone size: many
D gene: TRBD1
V gene: TRBV10-3
J gene: TRBJ2-7
CDR3 protein: CAISESGQGAYEQYF
CDR3 DNA: TGTGCCATCAGTGAGTCAGGACAGGGGGCCTACGAGCAGTACTTC

clone size: few
D gene: TRBD1
V gene: TRBV2
J gene: TRBJ1-4
CDR3 protein: CASSARTGGEKLFF
CDR3 DNA: TGTGCCAGCAGTGCTCGGACAGGCGGCGAAAAACTGTTTTTT

clone size: once
D gene: TRBD1
V gene: TRBV2
J gene: TRBJ2-7
CDR3 protein: CASSPGTGLLSSYEQYF
CDR3 DNA: TGTGCCAGCAGTCCCGGGACAGGCTTATTGAGCTCCTACGAGCAGTACTTC

clone size: few
D gene: TRBD2
V gene: TRBV7-9
J gene: TRBJ2-7
CDR3 protein: CASSYGTSDYEQYF
CDR3 DNA: TGTGCCAGCAGTTACGGGACTAGCGACTACGAGCAGTACTTC

clone size: .
D gene: .
V gene: TRBV7-9
J gene: TRBJ1-1
CDR3 protein: CASSLGDMMNTEAFF
CDR3 DNA: TGTGCCAGCAGCTTAGGGGACATGATGAACACTGAAGCTTTCTTT

clone size: .
D gene: TRBD1
V gene: TRBV5-1
J gene: TRBJ1-2
CDR3 protein: CASSFFYRTGGNYGYTF
CDR3 DNA: TGCGCCAGCAGCTTTTTCTATAGGACAGGGGGAAACTATGGCTACACCTTC

clone size: many
D gene: TRBD1
V gene: TRBV29-1
J gene: TRBJ1-2
CDR3 protein: CSVEAGRGRNPYGYTF
CDR3 DNA: TGCAGCGTTGAAGCTGGCAGGGGGCGCAACCCCTATGGCTACACCTTC

clone size: many
D gene: .
V gene: TRBV7-9
J gene: TRBJ2-5
CDR3 protein: CASSADGQETQYF
CDR3 DNA: TGTGCCAGCAGCGCCGACGGGCAAGAGACCCAGTACTTC

clone size: .
D gene: .
V gene: TRBV2
J gene: TRBJ1-5
CDR3 protein: CASGKDSSWNQPQHF
CDR3 DNA: TGTGCCAGCGGCAAGGACAGTTCTTGGAATCAGCCCCAGCATTTT

clone size: few
D gene: TRBD1
V gene: TRBV7-2
J gene: TRBJ1-5
CDR3 protein: CASSAGQAYNQPQHF
CDR3 DNA: TGTGCCAGCAGCGCCGGACAGGCCTACAATCAGCCCCAGCATTTT

clone size: few
D gene: .
V gene: TRBV14
J gene: TRBJ1-2
CDR3 protein: CASSQDGGGLNRWWNGYTF
CDR3 DNA: TGTGCCAGCAGCCAAGATGGCGGGGGACTCAACAGGTGGTGGAATGGCTACACCTTC

clone size: many
D gene: .
V gene: TRBV5-1
J gene: TRBJ2-2
CDR3 protein: CASRGAQATGELFF
CDR3 DNA: TGCGCCAGCAGGGGAGCACAGGCCACCGGGGAGCTGTTTTTT